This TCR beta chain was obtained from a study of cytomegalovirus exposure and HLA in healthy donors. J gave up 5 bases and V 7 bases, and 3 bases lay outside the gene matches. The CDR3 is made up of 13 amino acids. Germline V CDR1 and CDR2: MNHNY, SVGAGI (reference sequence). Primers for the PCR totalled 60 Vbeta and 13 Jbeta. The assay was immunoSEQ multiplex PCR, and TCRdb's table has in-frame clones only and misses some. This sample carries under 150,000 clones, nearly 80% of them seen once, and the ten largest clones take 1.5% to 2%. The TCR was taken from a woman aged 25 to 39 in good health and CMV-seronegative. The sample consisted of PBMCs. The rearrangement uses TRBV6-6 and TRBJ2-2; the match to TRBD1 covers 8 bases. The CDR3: CASNDRGTGELFF. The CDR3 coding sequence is TGTGCCAGCAACGACAGGGGTACCGGGGAGCTGTTTTTT.